One and the same sample provided the 16 T cell receptor beta chains below, sequenced in a study of T cells in Graves' hyperthyroidism and ophthalmopathy. Researchers took RNA transcripts and amplified the TCR beta CDR3 regions from them. The HTBI primer set drove a first-round RT-PCR of the TCR CDR3. MiXCR was run by TCRdb on the multiplex PCR reads, yielding one entry per CDR3 protein. The sample lists hundreds of thousands of distinct CDR3 sequences, around 20% occurring once. The sequenced sample consisted of blood. The source of these receptors is a man under 40 with Graves' ophthalmopathy.

The rearrangement joins TRBV6-2 or TRBV6-3 to TRBJ1-5, with D uncertain. This CDR3 has 15 residues. CDR1 MNHEY and CDR2 SVGEGT come from the germline V gene. V was clipped by 0 bases and J by 3 bases, with 9 bases between them. As DNA, the CDR3 is TGTGCCAGCAGTTACTCCCCCCAGTCCAATCAGCCCCAGCATTTT. Residues: CASSYSPQSNQPQHF.

DNA for the CDR3: TGTGCCAGCAGATTGGAATCCGGATCACCCCTCCACTTT. Its protein product is CASRLESGSPLHF. The genes are TRBV6-1 and TRBJ1-6; no firm D call. Trimming cost V 6 bases and J 10 bases, with 13 bases left between them. The CDR3 has 13 amino acids. The V gene's germline CDR1 is MNHNS and CDR2 SASEGT.

This clonotype was detected a few times. The rearrangement joins TRBV20-1 to TRBJ2-3; 8 bases fit TRBD2. The V gene's germline CDR1 is DFQATT and CDR2 SNEGSKA (reference sequence). The CDR3 consists of 12 residues. Here the CDR3 DNA reads TGCAGCGGGACTAGTAGACCAGATACGCAGTATTTT. Its protein is CSGTSRPDTQYF.

The chain uses TRBV20-1 and TRBJ2-3; TRBD2 is a possible D gene (6 bases). The CDR3 loop spans 13 amino acids. CDR1 DFQATT and CDR2 SNEGSKA come from the germline V gene (reference sequence). Between the trimmed V and J ends, which lost 2 bases and 5 bases, there was a span of 11 bases. This chain's CDR3 is CSARIGSEDTQYF. The CDR3 region has the DNA TGCAGTGCTAGAATCGGGAGCGAAGATACGCAGTATTTT.

The chain is built from TRBV12-3 or TRBV12-4 and TRBJ2-4, with 8 bases matching TRBD1. The CDR3 is made up of 15 amino acids. The junction had 4 bases not matched to a gene; V was cut back by 4 bases and J by 2 bases. CDR3 residues: CASSYRQGPKNIQYF. The CDR3 DNA is TGTGCCAGCAGTTACCGACAGGGGCCCAAAAACATTCAGTACTTC.

This clonotype was picked up many times. The chain is built from TRBV7-9 and TRBJ1-5, with D unclear. Germline V gene sequence: CDR1 SEHNR, CDR2 FQNEAQ (reference sequence). V shed 1 base and J shed 15 bases, with 13 bases lying between them. The CDR3 has 12 residues. DNA for the CDR3: TGTGCCAGCAGCTTAGACTCTGGTCCTTTGCATTTT. Residues: CASSLDSGPLHF.

V gene TRBV28 combines with J gene TRBJ1-4; no firm D call. V was shortened by 5 bases and J by 1 base, with 17 bases between the two germline ends. Per germline, CDR1 MDHEN and CDR2 SYDVKM. This CDR3 is built from 17 residues. CDR3 amino acids: CASSPSRMRVTNEKLFF. CDR3 bases: TGTGCCAGCAGTCCCTCTCGTATGAGGGTAACTAATGAAAAACTGTTTTTT.

This clonotype was picked up many times. This sequence joins TRBV2 and TRBJ1-1; 10 nucleotides align to TRBD1. The CDR3 is 14 amino acids. With 6 bases clipped from V and 5 bases from J, the junction kept 6 bases outside the gene matches. Germline loops: CDR1 SNHLY, CDR2 FYNNEI. The CDR3 protein is CASSATGGWTEAFF. CDR3 DNA: TGTGCCAGCAGCGCGACAGGGGGCTGGACTGAAGCTTTCTTT.

As to this clonotype: The germline gene is not matched at one end of the junction; a read error may be the cause. Here the CDR3 reads CANSSAGGDRGEQFF. The CDR3 DNA reads as TGTGCCAACAGCTCCGCGGGGGGTGACAGGGGAGAGCAGTTCTTC. The chain links TRBV7-3 to TRBJ2-1; either TRBD1 or TRBD2 may supply D (8 bases each). The CDR3 contains 15 residues. The germline gives CDR1 SGHTA, CDR2 FQGTGA. Full variable domain (remainder filled in from reference TRBV7-3 and TRBJ2-1): GAGVSQTPSNKVTEKGKYVELRCDPISGHTALYWYRQSLGQGPEFLIYFQGTGAADDSGLPNDRFFAVRPEGSVSTLKIQRTERGDSAVYLCANSSAGGDRGEQFFGPGTRLTVL.

In its sample, this clonotype was seen a few times. This chain joins TRBV7-8 and TRBJ2-1, with D possibly TRBD2 on 6 matching bases. Trimming took 0 bases from V and 3 from J, leaving 12 bases between them. Germline loops: CDR1 SGHVS, CDR2 FQNEAQ. This CDR3 spans 16 amino acids. In DNA form, the CDR3 reads TGTGCCAGCAGCTTAGCGGGGCTAGCGCTCTACAATGAGCAGTTCTTC. Amino acid sequence: CASSLAGLALYNEQFF.

This clonotype has just a few counts. This chain joins TRBV12-3 or TRBV12-4 and TRBJ1-2; 10 bases align to TRBD1. The CDR3 sequence is 15 residues long. J gave up 4 bases and V 0 bases, and 2 bases lay outside the gene matches. CDR3 sequence (DNA): TGTGCCAGCAGTTTAGCGACAGGGGGCGGCTATGGCTACACCTTC. Protein product: CASSLATGGGYGYTF.

In this sample, this clonotype turned up many times. The genes are TRBV20-1 and TRBJ1-1, with D possibly TRBD1 on 5 matching bases. Per the germline V gene, CDR1 is DFQATT and CDR2 is SNEGSKA (reference sequence). The germline V and J ends were trimmed by 6 bases and 8 bases, with 13 bases remaining between them. The CDR3 totals 11 residues. The DNA for the CDR3 is TGCAGTGCCTCAGGACGGACAGAAGCTTTCTTT. Translated, it gives CSASGRTEAFF.

V and J are TRBV5-1 and TRBJ2-7; TRBD2 aligns across 12 bases. The J segment lost 1 base and the V segment lost 4 bases, leaving 6 bases of the junction unmatched. The germline V gene encodes CDR1 SGHRS and CDR2 YFSETQ. The CDR3 runs to 16 residues. CDR3 coding DNA: TGCGCCAGCAGCATGAATGGACTAGCGGGATCCTACGAGCAGTACTTC. Translated: CASSMNGLAGSYEQYF.

This clonotype has a count of ten or more. The J gene is TRBJ2-7, the V gene TRBV6-2 or TRBV6-3, with no clear D. There are 14 residues in the CDR3. The germline V and J ends were trimmed by 0 bases and 7 bases, with 13 bases remaining between them. Germline V gene sequence: CDR1 MNHEY, CDR2 SVGEGT. CDR3 bases: TGTGCCAGCAGTTACTCCGGTCCGACCGGAGAGCAGTACTTC. It yields the protein CASSYSGPTGEQYF.

This clonotype has at least ten counts. The chain recombines TRBV12-3 or TRBV12-4 with TRBJ2-1; 8 nucleotides align to TRBD2. The CDR3 runs to 14 residues. V was pared by 6 bases and J by 5 bases, with 6 bases of the junction left unmatched. CDR3 residues: CASSPGTRNNEQFF. In nucleotides, the CDR3 is TGTGCCAGCAGCCCCGGGACTAGGAACAATGAGCAGTTCTTC.

The rearrangement joins TRBV13 to TRBJ2-3; the match to TRBD2 covers 12 bases. CDR1 and CDR2 (germline): PRHDT, FYEKMQ (reference sequence). V shed 5 bases, J shed 8 bases, and the junction held 8 bases outside the gene matches. The CDR3 spans 15 residues. The CDR3 reads CASSASGLAGRTQYF. The DNA of the CDR3 is TGTGCCAGCAGCGCATCGGGACTAGCGGGTCGTACGCAGTATTTT. Complete variable domain (other parts from reference TRBV13 and TRBJ2-3): AAGVIQSPRHLIKEKRETATLKCYPIPRHDTVYWYQQGPGQDPQFLISFYEKMQSDKGSIPDRFSAQQFSDYHSELNMSSLELGDSALYFCASSASGLAGRTQYFGPGTRLTVL.